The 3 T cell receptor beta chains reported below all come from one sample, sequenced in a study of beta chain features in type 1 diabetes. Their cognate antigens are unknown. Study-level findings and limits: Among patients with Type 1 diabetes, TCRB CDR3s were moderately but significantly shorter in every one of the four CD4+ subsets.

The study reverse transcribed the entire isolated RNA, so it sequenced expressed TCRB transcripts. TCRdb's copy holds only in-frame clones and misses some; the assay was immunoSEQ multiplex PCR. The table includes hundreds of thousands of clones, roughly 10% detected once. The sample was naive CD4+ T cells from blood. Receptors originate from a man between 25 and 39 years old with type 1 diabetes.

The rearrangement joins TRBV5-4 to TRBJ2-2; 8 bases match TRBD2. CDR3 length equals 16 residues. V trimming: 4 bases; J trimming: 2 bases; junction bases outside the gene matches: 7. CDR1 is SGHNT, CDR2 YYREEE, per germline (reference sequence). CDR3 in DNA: TGTGCCAGCAGCCGTTTGGCGGGGGGTAACACCGGGGAGCTGTTTTTT. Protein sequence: CASSRLAGGNTGELFF. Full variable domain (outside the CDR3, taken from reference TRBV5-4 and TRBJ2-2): ETGVTQSPTHLIKTRGQQVTLRCSSQSGHNTVSWYQQALGQGPQFIFQYYREEENGRGNFPPRFSGLQFPNYSSELNVNALELDDSALYLCASSRLAGGNTGELFFGEGSRLTVL.

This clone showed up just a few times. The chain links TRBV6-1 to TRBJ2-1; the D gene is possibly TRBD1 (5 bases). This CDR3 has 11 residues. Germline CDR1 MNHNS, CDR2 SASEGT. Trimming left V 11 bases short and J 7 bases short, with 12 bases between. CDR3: CAGQKGNEQFF. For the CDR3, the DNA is TGTGCCGGTCAGAAGGGGAATGAGCAGTTCTTC.

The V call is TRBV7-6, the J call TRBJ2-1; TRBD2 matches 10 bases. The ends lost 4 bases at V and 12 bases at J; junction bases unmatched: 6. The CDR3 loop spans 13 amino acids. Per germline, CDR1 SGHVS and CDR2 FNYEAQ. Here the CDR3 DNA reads TGTGCCAGCAGCTCGGGACTAGCGAAGGCGCAGTTCTTC. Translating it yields CASSSGLAKAQFF.